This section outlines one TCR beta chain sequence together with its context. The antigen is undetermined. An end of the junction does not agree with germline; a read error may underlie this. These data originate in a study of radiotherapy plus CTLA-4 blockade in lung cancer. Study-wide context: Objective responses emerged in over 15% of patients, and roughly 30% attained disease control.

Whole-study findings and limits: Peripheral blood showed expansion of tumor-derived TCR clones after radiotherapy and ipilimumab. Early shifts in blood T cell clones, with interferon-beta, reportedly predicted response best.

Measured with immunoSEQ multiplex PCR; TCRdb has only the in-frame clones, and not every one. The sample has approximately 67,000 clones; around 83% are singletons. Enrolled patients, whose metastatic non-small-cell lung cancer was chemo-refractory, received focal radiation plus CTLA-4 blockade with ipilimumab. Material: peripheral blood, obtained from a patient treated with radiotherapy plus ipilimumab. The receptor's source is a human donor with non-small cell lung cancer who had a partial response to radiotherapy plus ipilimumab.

CDR3 sequence (DNA): TGTGCCAGCACCCAGACCGTAACTAGTGAAAAACTGTTTTTT. This codes for CASTQTVTSEKLFF. This sequence joins TRBV28 and TRBJ1-4; D ambiguous. This CDR3 is built from 14 residues. The V gene's germline CDR1 is MDHEN and CDR2 SYDVKM.